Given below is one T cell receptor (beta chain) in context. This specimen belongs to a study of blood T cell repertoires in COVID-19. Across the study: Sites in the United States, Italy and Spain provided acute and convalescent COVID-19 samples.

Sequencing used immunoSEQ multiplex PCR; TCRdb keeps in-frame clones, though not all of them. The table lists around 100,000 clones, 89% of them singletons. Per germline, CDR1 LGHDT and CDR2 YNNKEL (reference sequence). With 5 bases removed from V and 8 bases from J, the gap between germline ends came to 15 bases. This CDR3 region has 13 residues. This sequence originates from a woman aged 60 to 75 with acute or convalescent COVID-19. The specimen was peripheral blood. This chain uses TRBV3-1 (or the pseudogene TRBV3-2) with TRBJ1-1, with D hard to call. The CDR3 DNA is TGTGCCAGCAGCACAATGACTCATAGCGAAGCTTTCTTT. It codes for CASSTMTHSEAFF.